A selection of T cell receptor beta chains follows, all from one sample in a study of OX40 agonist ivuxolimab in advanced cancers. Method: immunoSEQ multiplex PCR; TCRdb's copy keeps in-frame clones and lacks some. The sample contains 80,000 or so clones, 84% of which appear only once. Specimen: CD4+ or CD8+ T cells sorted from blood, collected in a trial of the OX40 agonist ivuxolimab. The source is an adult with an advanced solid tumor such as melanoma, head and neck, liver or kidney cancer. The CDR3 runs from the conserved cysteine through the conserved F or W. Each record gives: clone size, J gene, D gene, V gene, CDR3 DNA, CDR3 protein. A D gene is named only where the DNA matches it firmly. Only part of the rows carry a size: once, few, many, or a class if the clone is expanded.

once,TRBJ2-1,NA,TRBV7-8,TGTGCCAGCAGCTTCCGGGCGGGGCGAACCTACAATGAGCAGTTCTTC,CASSFRAGRTYNEQFF
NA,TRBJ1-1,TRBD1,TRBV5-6,TGTGCCAGCAGCAGGGACAGGGCCACTGAAGCTTTCTTT,CASSRDRATEAFF
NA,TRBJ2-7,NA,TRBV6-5,TGTGCCAGCAGTTACTCGCCCGTCTCCTACGAGCAGTACTTC,CASSYSPVSYEQYF
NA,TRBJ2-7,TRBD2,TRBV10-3,TGTGCCATCAGTGAGAGTCTGGGTAGGACTAGCGGGAGCTCCTACGAGCAGTACTTC,CAISESLGRTSGSSYEQYF
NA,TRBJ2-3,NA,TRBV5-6,TGTGCCAGCAGCTTGGCCCTCCTGCCGGGCGATACGCAGTATTTT,CASSLALLPGDTQYF
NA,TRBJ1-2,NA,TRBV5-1,TGCGCCAGCAGCTTGGACACCCATAACTATGGCTACACCTTC,CASSLDTHNYGYTF
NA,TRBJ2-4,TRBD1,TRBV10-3,TGTGCCATCAGTGAGGACAGGGGGCTCGACAAAAACATTCAGTACTTC,CAISEDRGLDKNIQYF
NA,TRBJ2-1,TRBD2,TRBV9,TGTGCCAGCAGCCTTAGGGGCGGGAGAGACTACAATGAGCAGTTCTTC,CASSLRGGRDYNEQFF
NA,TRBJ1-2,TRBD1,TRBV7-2,TGTGCCAGCAGCCCCGGGACAGGAGGAGGGGTGAACTATGGCTACACCTTC,CASSPGTGGGVNYGYTF
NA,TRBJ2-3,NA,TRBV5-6,TGTGCCAGCAGCGGCCACACAGATACGCAGTATTTT,CASSGHTDTQYF
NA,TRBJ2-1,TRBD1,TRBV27,TGTGCCAGCAGTCCGATCTACCGGGACAGGGGCTACAATGAGCAGTTCTTC,CASSPIYRDRGYNEQFF
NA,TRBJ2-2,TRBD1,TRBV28,TGTGCCAGCACCCCCCCGGGACAGGGGGGACTCGGGGAGCTGTTTTTT,CASTPPGQGGLGELFF
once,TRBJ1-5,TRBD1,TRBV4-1,TGCGCCAGCAGCCAAGAAGCAGGGGGGAGGCCCCAGCATTTT,CASSQEAGGRPQHF
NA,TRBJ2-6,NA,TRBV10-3,TGTGCCATCAGTCTTGGAGGGGCCAACGTCCTGACTTTC,CAISLGGANVLTF
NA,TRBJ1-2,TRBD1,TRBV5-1,TGCGCCAGCAGGTCCCGGGACAGGGGGGCCTATGGCTACACCTTC,CASRSRDRGAYGYTF
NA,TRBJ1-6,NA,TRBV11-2,TGTGCCAGCAGCTTATTGATGGGGGTGGGGAGCTCCTATAATTCACCCCTCCACTTT,CASSLLMGVGSSYNSPLHF
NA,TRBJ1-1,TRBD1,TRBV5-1,TGCGCCAGCAGCTTACAGGGGGACACTGAAGCTTTCTTT,CASSLQGDTEAFF
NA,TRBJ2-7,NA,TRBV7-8,TGTGCCAGCAGCTTAACGGAGGGTTTCGACGAGCAGTACTTC,CASSLTEGFDEQYF
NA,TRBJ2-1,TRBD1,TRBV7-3,TGTGCCAGCAGCTTAACACCGGGACAGGGTAATCTGAATGAGCAGTTCTTC,CASSLTPGQGNLNEQFF
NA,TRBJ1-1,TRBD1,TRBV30,TGTGCCTGGAAAACAGGGGCTAAGCGAACTGAAGCTTTCTTT,CAWKTGAKRTEAFF
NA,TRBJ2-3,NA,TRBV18,TGTGCCAGCTCACCGACAACTAGCACAGATACGCAGTATTTT,CASSPTTSTDTQYF
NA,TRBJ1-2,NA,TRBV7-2,TGTGCCAGCAGCTTAAAGGGGACGTTTCCTAACTATGGCTACACCTTC,CASSLKGTFPNYGYTF
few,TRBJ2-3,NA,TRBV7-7,TGTGCTAGCAGCTTAGACCTCTCAGATACGCAGTATTTT,CASSLDLSDTQYF
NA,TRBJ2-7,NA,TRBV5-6,TGTGCCAGCAGCTTGGGGAGATCCTACGAGCAGTACTTC,CASSLGRSYEQYF
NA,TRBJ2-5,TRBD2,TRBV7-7,TGTGCTAGCAGCCCCTTGGCCTGGGCGGGAGTGGAAGAGACCCAGTACTTC,CASSPLAWAGVEETQYF
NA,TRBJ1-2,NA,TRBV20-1,TGCAGTGCAGGCTCTAACTATGGCTACACCTTC,CSAGSNYGYTF
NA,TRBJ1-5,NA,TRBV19,TGTGCCAGTAGCCTCGGGTATAATCAGCCCCAGCATTTT,CASSLGYNQPQHF
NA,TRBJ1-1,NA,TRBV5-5,TGTGCCAGCAGCCTCCCGCCTACTTCAGCTTTCTTT,CASSLPPTSAFF
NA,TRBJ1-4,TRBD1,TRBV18,TGTGCCAGCTCACCGCGGACAGGGGAAGAAAAACTGTTTTTT,CASSPRTGEEKLFF
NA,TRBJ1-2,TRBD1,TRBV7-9,TGTGCCAGCAGCTTAGGGACAGGGGGAAACGGCTACACCTTC,CASSLGTGGNGYTF
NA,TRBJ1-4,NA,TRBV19,TGTGCCAGTACCATCCGAGGCAACAGATACGTTAATGAAAAACTGTTTTTT,CASTIRGNRYVNEKLFF
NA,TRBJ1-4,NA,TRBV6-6,TGTGCCAGCAGTTTCCCCGCGGGGCTTAATGAAAAACTGTTTTTT,CASSFPAGLNEKLFF
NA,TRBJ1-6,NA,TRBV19,TGTGCCAGTAGTGTCGCCACGAGGGGTAATTCACCCCTCCACTTT,CASSVATRGNSPLHF
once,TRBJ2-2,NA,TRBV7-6,TGTGCCAGCAGCTTAGCCCCCTGGGAGACAACCTACACCGGGGAGCTGTTTTTT,CASSLAPWETTYTGELFF
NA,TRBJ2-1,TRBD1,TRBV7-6,TGTGCCAGCAGCTTAGAATCGGGACAGATCGCATTATCCGGGCAGTTCTTC,CASSLESGQIALSGQFF
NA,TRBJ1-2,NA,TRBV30,TGTGCCTGGAGGGCTCGAGGGTCCTATGGCTACACCTTC,CAWRARGSYGYTF
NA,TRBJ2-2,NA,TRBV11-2,TGTGCCAGCACTAGAATCTTTGGCGGGGAGCTGTTTTTT,CASTRIFGGELFF
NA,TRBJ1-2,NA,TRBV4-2,TGTGCCAGCAGCCAGGGGGCCAAGGATGGCTACACCTTC,CASSQGAKDGYTF
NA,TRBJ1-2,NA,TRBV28,TGTGCCAGCCTAAGGGGGGTTGACAACTATGGCTACACCTTC,CASLRGVDNYGYTF
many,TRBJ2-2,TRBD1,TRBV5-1,TGCGCCAGCAGCTCGCGACAGGGACAGAACACCGGGGAGCTGTTTTTT,CASSSRQGQNTGELFF
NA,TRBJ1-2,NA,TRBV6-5,TGTGCCAGCAGGGCAGGGATTAGCGGCTACACCTTC,CASRAGISGYTF
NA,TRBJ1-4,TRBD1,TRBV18,TGTGCCAGCTCACCGAAACCGGGACAGGGGGCAACTAATGAAAAACTGTTTTTT,CASSPKPGQGATNEKLFF
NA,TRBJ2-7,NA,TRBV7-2,TGTGCCAGCAGCCCTCGGCCCCGACCCTACGAGCAGTACTTC,CASSPRPRPYEQYF
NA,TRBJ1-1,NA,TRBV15,TGTGCCACCAGCAGGTCCACAGGGACCACTGAAGCTTTCTTT,CATSRSTGTTEAFF
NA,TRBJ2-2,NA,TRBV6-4,TGTGCCAGCAGTGCACAGGGTGTGTCGGGCACCGGGGAGCTGTTTTTT,CASSAQGVSGTGELFF
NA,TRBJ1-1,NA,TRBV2,TGTGCCAGCAGGAAGGGCAGAAACACTGAAGCTTTCTTT,CASRKGRNTEAFF
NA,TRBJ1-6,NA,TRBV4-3,TGCGCCAGCAGCCAACAGGGTATTAAGGATTCACCCCTCCACTTT,CASSQQGIKDSPLHF